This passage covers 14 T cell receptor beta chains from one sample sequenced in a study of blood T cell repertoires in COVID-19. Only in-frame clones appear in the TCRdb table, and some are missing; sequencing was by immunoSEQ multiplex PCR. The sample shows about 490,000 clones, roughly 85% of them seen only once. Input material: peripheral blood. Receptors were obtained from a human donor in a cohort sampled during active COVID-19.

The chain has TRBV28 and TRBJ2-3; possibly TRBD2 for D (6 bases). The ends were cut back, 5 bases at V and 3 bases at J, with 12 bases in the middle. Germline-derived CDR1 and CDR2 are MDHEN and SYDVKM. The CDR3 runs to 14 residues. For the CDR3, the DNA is TGTGCCAGCAGTCTCGCCGGGACTACAGATACGCAGTATTTT. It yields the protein CASSLAGTTDTQYF.

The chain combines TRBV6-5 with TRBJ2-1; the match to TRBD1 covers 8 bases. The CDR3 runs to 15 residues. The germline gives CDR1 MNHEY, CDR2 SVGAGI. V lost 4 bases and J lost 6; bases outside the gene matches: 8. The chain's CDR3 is CASSFSGQVRNEQFF. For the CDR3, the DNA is TGTGCCAGCAGTTTCTCGGGACAGGTTCGCAATGAGCAGTTCTTC.

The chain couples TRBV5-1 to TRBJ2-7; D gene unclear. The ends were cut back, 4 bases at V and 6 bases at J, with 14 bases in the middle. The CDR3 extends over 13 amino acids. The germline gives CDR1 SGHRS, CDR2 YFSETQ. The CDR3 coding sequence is TGCGCCAGCAGCCGCCTAGTTGGCCGCGAGCAGTACTTC. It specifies CASSRLVGREQYF.

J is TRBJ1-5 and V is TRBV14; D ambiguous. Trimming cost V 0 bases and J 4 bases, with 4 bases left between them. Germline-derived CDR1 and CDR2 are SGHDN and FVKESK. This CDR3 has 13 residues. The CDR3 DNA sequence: TGTGCCAGCAGCCAAGACAGTAATCAGCCCCAGCATTTT. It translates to CASSQDSNQPQHF.

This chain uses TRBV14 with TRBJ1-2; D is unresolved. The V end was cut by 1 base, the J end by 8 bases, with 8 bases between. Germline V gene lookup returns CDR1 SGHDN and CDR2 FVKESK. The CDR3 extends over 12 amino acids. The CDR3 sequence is CASSQGVVGYTF. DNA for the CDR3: TGTGCCAGCAGCCAAGGAGTGGTCGGCTACACCTTC. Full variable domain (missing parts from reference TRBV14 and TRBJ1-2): EAGVTQFPSHSVIEKGQTVTLRCDPISGHDNLYWYRRVMGKEIKFLLHFVKESKQDESGMPNNRFLAERTGGTYSTLKVQPAELEDSGVYFCASSQGVVGYTFGSGTRLTVV.

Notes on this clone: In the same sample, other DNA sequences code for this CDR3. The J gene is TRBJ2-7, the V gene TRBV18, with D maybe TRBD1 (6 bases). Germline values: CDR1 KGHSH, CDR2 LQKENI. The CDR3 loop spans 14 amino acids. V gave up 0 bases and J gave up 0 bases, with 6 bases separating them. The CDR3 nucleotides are TGTGCCAGCTCACCACCGACAGGCTCCTACGAGCAGTACTTC. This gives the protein CASSPPTGSYEQYF.

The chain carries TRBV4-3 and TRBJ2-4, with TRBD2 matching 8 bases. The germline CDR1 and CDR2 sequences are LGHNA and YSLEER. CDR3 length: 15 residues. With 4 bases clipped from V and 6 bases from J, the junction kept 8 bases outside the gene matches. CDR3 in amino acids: CASSLGGGPLNIQYF. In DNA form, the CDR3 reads TGCGCCAGCAGCCTCGGGGGGGGACCATTAAACATTCAGTACTTC.

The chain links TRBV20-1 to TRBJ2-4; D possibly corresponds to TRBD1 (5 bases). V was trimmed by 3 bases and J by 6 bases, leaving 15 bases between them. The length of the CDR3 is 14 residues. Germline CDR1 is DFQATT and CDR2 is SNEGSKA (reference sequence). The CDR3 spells CSASRAGIRNIQYF. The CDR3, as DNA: TGCAGTGCTAGTAGGGCAGGGATTAGAAACATTCAGTACTTC.

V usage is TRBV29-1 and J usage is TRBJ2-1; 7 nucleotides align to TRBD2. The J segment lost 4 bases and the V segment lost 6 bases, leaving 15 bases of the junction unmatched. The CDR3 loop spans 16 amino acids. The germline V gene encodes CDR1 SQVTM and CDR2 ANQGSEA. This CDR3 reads CSVPSRGGGGYNEQFF. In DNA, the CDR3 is TGCAGCGTCCCCTCCCGGGGCGGCGGGGGATACAATGAGCAGTTCTTC.

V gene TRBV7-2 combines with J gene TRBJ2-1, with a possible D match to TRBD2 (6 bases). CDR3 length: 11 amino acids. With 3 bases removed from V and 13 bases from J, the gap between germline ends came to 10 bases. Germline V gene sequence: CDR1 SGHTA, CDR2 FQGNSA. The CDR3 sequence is CASSFGGAQFF. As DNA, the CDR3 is TGTGCCAGCAGCTTCGGAGGGGCCCAGTTCTTC.

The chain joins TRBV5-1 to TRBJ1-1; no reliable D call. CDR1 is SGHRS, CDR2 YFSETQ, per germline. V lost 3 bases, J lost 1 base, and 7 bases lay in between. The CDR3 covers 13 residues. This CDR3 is CASSSLGNTEAFF. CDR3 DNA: TGCGCCAGCAGCTCTCTCGGGAACACTGAAGCTTTCTTT.

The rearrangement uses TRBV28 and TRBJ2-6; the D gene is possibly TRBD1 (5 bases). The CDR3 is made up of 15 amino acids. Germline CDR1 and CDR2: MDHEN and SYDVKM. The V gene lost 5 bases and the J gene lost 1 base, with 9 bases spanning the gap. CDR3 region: CASSRAGSGANVLTF. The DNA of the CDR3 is TGTGCCAGCAGTCGAGCAGGGTCTGGGGCCAACGTCCTGACTTTC. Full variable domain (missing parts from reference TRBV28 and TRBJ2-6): DVKVTQSSRYLVKRTGEKVFLECVQDMDHENMFWYRQDPGLGLRLIYFSYDVKMKEKGDIPEGYSVSREKKERFSLILESASTNQTSMYLCASSRAGSGANVLTFGAGSRLTVL.

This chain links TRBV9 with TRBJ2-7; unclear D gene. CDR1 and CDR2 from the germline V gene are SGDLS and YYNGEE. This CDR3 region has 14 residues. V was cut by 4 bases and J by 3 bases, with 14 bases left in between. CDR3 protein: CASSPNFLDYEQYF. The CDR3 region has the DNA TGTGCCAGCAGCCCTAATTTTCTAGACTACGAGCAGTACTTC.

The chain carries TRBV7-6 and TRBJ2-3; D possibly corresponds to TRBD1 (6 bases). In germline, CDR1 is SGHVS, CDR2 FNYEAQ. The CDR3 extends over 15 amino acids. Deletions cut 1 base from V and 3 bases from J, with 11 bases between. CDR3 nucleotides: TGTGCCAGCAGCTTAGGAAGGCAGGGGACAGATACGCAGTATTTT. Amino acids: CASSLGRQGTDTQYF.